This TCR beta chain was sequenced during a study of early T cells in non-severe SARS-CoV-2 infection. Attachment of unique molecular identifiers was made to individual cDNA molecules. TCRdb ran MiXCR on the 5' RACE reads and lists one entry per CDR3 protein. Of about 83,000 distinct CDR3 sequences listed, 10% are singletons. Germline CDR1 reads MNHEY; CDR2 reads SMNVEV (reference sequence). This CDR3 comprises 15 residues. After removal of 6 bases from V and 2 bases from J, the junction contained 9 bases not matched to a gene. Here the sequenced sample was whole blood, taken at baseline. The clonotype comes from an adult who was a healthcare worker with PCR-confirmed SARS-CoV-2 infection or an uninfected control (not recorded which). The chain uses TRBV27 and TRBJ2-7, with 8 bases matching TRBD1. The chain's CDR3 is CASRTGGQAAYEQYF. CDR3 nucleotide sequence: TGTGCCAGCAGAACAGGGGGACAGGCGGCCTACGAGCAGTACTTC.